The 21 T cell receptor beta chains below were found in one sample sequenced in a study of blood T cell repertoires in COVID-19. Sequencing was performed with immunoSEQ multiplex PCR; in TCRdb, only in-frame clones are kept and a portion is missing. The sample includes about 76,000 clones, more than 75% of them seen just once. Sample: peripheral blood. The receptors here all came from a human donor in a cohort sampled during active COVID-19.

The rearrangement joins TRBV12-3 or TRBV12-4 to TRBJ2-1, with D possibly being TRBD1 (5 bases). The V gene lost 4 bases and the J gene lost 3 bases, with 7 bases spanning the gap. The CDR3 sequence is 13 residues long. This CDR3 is CASSSQGYNEQFF. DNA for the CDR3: TGTGCCAGCAGTTCCCAGGGCTACAATGAGCAGTTCTTC.

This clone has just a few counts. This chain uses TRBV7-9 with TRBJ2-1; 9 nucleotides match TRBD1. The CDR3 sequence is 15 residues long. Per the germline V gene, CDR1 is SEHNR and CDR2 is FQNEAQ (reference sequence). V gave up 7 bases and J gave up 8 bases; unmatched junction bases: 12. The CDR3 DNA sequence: TGTGCCAGCAAGGGACTCTGGGACAGGGATCATGAGCAGTTCTTC. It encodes CASKGLWDRDHEQFF.

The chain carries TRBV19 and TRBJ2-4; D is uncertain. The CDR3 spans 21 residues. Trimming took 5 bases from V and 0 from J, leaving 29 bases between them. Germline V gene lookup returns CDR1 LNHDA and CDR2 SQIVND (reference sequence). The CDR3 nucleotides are TGTGCCAGTAGTCGCCTATCACCCAGGTCAGCCGTTCTCCTAGCCAAAAACATTCAGTACTTC. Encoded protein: CASSRLSPRSAVLLAKNIQYF.

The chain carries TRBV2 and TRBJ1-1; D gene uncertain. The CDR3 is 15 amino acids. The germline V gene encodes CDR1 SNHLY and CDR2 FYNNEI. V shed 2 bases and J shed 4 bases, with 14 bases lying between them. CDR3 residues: CASSESGGGSTEAFF. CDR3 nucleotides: TGTGCCAGCAGTGAAAGCGGAGGCGGGAGCACTGAAGCTTTCTTT. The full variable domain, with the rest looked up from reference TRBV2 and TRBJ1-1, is EPEVTQTPSHQVTQMGQEVILRCVPISNHLYFYWYRQILGQKVEFLVSFYNNEISEKSEIFDDQFSVERPDGSNFTLKIRSTKLEDSAMYFCASSESGGGSTEAFFGQGTRLTVV.

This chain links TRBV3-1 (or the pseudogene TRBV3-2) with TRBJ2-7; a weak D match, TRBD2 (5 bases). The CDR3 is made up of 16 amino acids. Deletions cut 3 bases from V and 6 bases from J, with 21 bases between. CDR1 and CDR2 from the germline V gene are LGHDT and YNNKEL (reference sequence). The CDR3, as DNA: TGTGCCAGCAGCCACCTAAGGGTCCCGGGGTGGGGCGAGCAGTACTTC. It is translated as CASSHLRVPGWGEQYF.

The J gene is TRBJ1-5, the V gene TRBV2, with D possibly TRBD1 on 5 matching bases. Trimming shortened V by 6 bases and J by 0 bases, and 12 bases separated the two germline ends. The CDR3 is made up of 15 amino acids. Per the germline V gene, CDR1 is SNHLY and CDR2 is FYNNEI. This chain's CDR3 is CASSWGGYSNQPQHF. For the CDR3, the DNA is TGTGCCAGCAGCTGGGGGGGATATAGCAATCAGCCCCAGCATTTT.

The CDR3 spells CASSHRQGEGYTF. Written as DNA, the CDR3 is TGCGCCAGCAGCCATCGACAGGGGGAAGGCTACACCTTC. V is TRBV5-1 and J is TRBJ1-2, with 9 positions matching TRBD1. The V and J ends lost 4 bases and 8 bases, in that order; junction bases with no gene match: 6. Looked up from germline, CDR1 is SGHRS and CDR2 is YFSETQ. The CDR3 runs to 13 residues.

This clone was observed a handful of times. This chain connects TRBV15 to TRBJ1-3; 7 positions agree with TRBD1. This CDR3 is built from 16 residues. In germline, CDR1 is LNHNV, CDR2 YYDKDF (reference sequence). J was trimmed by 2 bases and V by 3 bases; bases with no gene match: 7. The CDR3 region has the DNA TGTGCCACCAGCAGCCCAGATGACAGGGCTGGAAACACCATATATTTT. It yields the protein CATSSPDDRAGNTIYF.

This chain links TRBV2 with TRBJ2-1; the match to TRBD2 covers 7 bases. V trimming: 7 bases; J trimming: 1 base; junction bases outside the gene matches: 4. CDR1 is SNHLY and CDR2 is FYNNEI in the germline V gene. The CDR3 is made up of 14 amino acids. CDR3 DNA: TGTGCCAGCACCCTCGGGGGGTCCTACAATGAGCAGTTCTTC. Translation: CASTLGGSYNEQFF.

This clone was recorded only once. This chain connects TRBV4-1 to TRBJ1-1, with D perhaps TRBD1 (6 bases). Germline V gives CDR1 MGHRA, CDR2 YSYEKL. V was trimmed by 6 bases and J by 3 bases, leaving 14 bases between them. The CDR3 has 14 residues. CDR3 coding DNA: TGCGCCAGCAGGGCTACAGGGATGGACACTGAAGCTTTCTTT. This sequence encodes CASRATGMDTEAFF.

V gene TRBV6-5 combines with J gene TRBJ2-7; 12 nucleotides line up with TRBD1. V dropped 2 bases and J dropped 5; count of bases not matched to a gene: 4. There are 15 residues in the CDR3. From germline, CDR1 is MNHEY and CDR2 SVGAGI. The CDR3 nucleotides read TGTGCCAGCAGTTACGATGGGACAGGGGGCGACGAGCAGTACTTC. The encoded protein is CASSYDGTGGDEQYF.

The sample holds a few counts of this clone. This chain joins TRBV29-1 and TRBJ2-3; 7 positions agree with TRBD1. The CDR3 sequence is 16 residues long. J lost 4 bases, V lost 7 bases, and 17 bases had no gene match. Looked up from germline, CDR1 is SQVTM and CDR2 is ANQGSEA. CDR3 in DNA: TGCAGCGCCGCCGGTCACAGGGGCATTCGGGCAGATACGCAGTATTTT. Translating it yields CSAAGHRGIRADTQYF.

The CDR3 spells CASSVAGGRPSTDTQYF. CDR3 DNA sequence: TGTGCCAGCAGCGTAGCTGGAGGGAGGCCTAGCACAGATACGCAGTATTTT. The chain has TRBV9 and TRBJ2-3, with D perhaps TRBD2 (6 bases). Looked up from germline, CDR1 is SGDLS and CDR2 is YYNGEE. V dropped 0 bases and J dropped 0 bases, with 14 bases sitting between them. The CDR3 loop spans 17 amino acids.

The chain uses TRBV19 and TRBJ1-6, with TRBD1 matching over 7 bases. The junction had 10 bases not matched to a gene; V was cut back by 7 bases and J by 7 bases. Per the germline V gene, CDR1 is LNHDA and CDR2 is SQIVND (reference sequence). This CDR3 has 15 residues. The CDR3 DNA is TGTGCCAGTACTAACCAGGACAGGCTAAATTCACCCCTCCACTTT. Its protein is CASTNQDRLNSPLHF.

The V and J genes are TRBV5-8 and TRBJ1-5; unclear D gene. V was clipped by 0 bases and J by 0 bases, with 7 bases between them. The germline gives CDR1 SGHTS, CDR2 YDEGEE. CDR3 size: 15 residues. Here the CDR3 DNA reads TGTGCCAGCAGCTTGGAAGAGATTAGCAATCAGCCCCAGCATTTT. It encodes CASSLEEISNQPQHF.

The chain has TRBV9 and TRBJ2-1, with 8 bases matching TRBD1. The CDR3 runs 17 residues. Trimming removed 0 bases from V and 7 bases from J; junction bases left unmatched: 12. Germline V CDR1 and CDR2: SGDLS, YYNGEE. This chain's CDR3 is CASSVGRGTGSRNEQFF. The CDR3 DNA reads TGTGCCAGCAGCGTAGGGCGAGGGACAGGATCGAGAAATGAGCAGTTCTTC.

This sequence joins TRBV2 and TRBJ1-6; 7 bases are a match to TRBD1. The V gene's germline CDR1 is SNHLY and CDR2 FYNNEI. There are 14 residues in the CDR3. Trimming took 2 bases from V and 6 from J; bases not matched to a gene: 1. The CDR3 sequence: CASSERGRNSPLHF. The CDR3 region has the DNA TGTGCCAGCAGTGAAAGGGGGCGTAATTCACCCCTCCACTTT.

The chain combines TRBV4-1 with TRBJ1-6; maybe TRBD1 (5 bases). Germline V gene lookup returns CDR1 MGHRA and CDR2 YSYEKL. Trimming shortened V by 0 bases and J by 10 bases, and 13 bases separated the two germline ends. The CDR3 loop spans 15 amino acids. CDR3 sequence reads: CASSQEPGVGSPLHF. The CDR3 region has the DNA TGCGCCAGCAGCCAAGAGCCGGGGGTCGGGTCACCCCTCCACTTT.

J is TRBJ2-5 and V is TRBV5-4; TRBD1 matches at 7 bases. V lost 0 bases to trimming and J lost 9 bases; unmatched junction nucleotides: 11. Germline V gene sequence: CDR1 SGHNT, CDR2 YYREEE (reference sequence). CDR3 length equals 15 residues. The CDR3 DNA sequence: TGTGCCAGCAGCTTGGGACAGGGCCTTGGGAATGCCCAGTACTTC. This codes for CASSLGQGLGNAQYF.

CDR3 region: CASSLWTGSTDTQYF. The DNA for the CDR3 is TGTGCCAGCAGCCTTTGGACAGGGAGCACAGATACGCAGTATTTT. V gene TRBV3-1 (or the pseudogene TRBV3-2) combines with J gene TRBJ2-3; TRBD1 matches at 8 bases. There are 15 residues in the CDR3. J was trimmed by 0 bases and V by 4 bases; bases with no gene match: 3. CDR1 is LGHDT and CDR2 is YNNKEL in the germline V gene (reference sequence).

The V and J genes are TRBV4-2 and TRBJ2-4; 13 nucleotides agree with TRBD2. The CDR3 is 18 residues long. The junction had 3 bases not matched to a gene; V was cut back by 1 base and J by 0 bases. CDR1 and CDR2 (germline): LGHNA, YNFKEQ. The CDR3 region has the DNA TGTGCCAGCAGCCAAGGGGGACTAGCGGGGCTAGCCAAAAACATTCAGTACTTC. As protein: CASSQGGLAGLAKNIQYF.